What follows are 24 T cell receptor beta chains derived from one specimen sequenced in a study of T-cell reconstitution after alpha-beta-depleted transplantation in children. Library preparation (for TCRbeta) was performed with unique molecular identifiers. Each CDR3 protein gets one entry after TCRdb re-called the PCR reads with MiXCR. Of some 200,000 distinct CDR3 sequences detected, approximately 8.4% appear once; the ten largest clones hold approximately 34%. Sequencing was performed on PBMCs, mostly from graft donor cells, taken 360 days after TCRalphabeta/CD19-depleted stem cell transplant. These receptors were taken from a male patient aged 2 to 9 who had a stem cell transplant for acute myeloid leukemia, so the T cells may come from the graft donor.

This clonotype showed up just a few times. The rearrangement uses TRBV29-1 and TRBJ1-2, with D unclear. V was trimmed by 0 bases and J by 5 bases, leaving 13 bases between them. The CDR3 length is 14 residues. Germline-derived CDR1 and CDR2 are SQVTM and ANQGSEA. The CDR3 is CSVEDLMVTYGYTF. The CDR3 DNA reads as TGCAGCGTTGAAGATCTTATGGTCACGTATGGCTACACCTTC.

This clonotype was found a few times. The V and J genes are TRBV24-1 and TRBJ2-1, with TRBD1 matching 10 bases. Germline V gives CDR1 KGHDR, CDR2 SFDVKD. The CDR3 has 15 amino acids. Unmatched junction bases numbered 6, after V lost 3 bases and J lost 8 bases. CDR3 loop: CATSDPGDRGHEQFF. Here the CDR3 DNA reads TGTGCCACCAGTGATCCCGGGGACAGGGGTCATGAGCAGTTCTTC.

The genes are TRBV12-3 or TRBV12-4 and TRBJ1-5; D is perhaps TRBD1 (5 bases). The CDR3 has 15 residues. V lost 5 bases and J 5 bases, leaving 16 bases between the germline ends. CDR3 DNA: TGTGCCAGCAGTACTGTCCGACAGAGCTATCAGCCCCAGCATTTT. This sequence encodes CASSTVRQSYQPQHF.

Only a few counts were recorded for this clonotype. J is TRBJ2-3 and V is TRBV5-1; 12 nucleotides line up with TRBD2. This CDR3 is 17 amino acids long. After removal of 4 bases from V and 3 bases from J, the junction contained 9 bases not matched to a gene. Germline values: CDR1 SGHRS, CDR2 YFSETQ. This CDR3 is CASSRRLAGVPTDTQYF. The DNA of the CDR3 is TGCGCCAGCAGCCGGAGACTAGCGGGGGTACCAACAGATACGCAGTATTTT.

The chain recombines TRBV5-6 with TRBJ2-4, with D possibly being TRBD1 (6 bases). CDR3 length: 14 amino acids. The ends were cut back, 0 bases at V and 8 bases at J, with 12 bases in the middle. The germline CDR1 and CDR2 sequences are SGHDT and YYEEEE. The CDR3 here is CASSLGGRGDIQYF. For the CDR3, the DNA is TGTGCCAGCAGCTTGGGGGGGCGCGGAGACATTCAGTACTTC.

As for this clonotype: Because the CDR3 is missing its conserved closing phenylalanine or tryptophan, this is likely a read error. The limits of the CDR3 on the DNA are not certain, so only TCRdb's listed CDR3 is given. The chain couples TRBV29-1 to TRBJ1-2; TRBD1 was called by the table and not checked on the DNA. In germline, CDR1 is SQVTM, CDR2 ANQGSEA. The CDR3 comprises 12 residues, both ends counted. The CDR3 sequence: CSATQGNNGYTC.

This clonotype has ten or more counts. The CDR3, as DNA: TGTGCCAGCAGTCCAACCCGGTCACCCGGGGAGCTGTTTTTT. It yields the protein CASSPTRSPGELFF. The rearrangement joins TRBV12-3 or TRBV12-4 to TRBJ2-2; D gene ambiguous. CDR3 length: 14 amino acids. Trimming left V 5 bases short and J 6 bases short, with 13 bases between.

The chain carries TRBV9 and TRBJ1-2; D is unresolved. The V end lost 0 bases, the J end lost 2 bases, and 11 bases lay between the germline ends. CDR1 is SGDLS and CDR2 is YYNGEE in the germline V gene. The CDR3 loop spans 15 amino acids. The CDR3 DNA is TGTGCCAGCAGCGTAGGGAGGGTTTTCAACTATGGCTACACCTTC. Translated, it gives CASSVGRVFNYGYTF.

This chain connects TRBV20-1 to TRBJ2-7, with a weak D call TRBD1 (5 bases). The V end lost 2 bases, the J end lost 1 base, and 12 bases lay between the germline ends. The CDR3 is 14 amino acids. Germline V lookup: CDR1 DFQATT, CDR2 SNEGSKA (reference sequence). The CDR3 region is CSARTLQGSYEQYF. CDR3 coding DNA: TGCAGTGCTAGAACGTTGCAGGGATCCTACGAGCAGTACTTC.

This chain connects TRBV4-3 to TRBJ2-5, with TRBD2 identical over 10 bases. V was clipped by 4 bases and J by 4 bases; unmatched bases: 21. The germline V gene has CDR1 LGHNA and CDR2 YSLEER. The CDR3 has 20 amino acids. The CDR3 reads CASSRERLAGAMIGLETQYF. As DNA, the CDR3 is TGCGCCAGCAGCCGAGAGAGGCTAGCGGGAGCTATGATCGGGTTAGAGACCCAGTACTTC.

The table lists this clonotype with many counts. The chain uses TRBV12-3 or TRBV12-4 and TRBJ2-3; 8 nucleotides agree with TRBD2. Trimming at V came to 3 bases and at J to 5 bases, leaving 10 bases not matched to a gene. CDR3 length equals 16 residues. Here the CDR3 reads CASSFPRGGRRDTQYF. The DNA of the CDR3 is TGTGCCAGCAGTTTCCCCCGGGGCGGGAGGAGAGATACGCAGTATTTT.

This clonotype has at least ten counts. The gene calls are TRBV20-1 and TRBJ2-5; D is possibly TRBD2 (6 bases). This CDR3 comprises 14 residues. The V gene lost 3 bases and the J gene lost 2 bases, with 13 bases spanning the gap. From germline, CDR1 is DFQATT and CDR2 SNEGSKA (reference sequence). The CDR3 loop is CSASVRGLQETQYF. CDR3 DNA sequence: TGCAGTGCTAGTGTAAGGGGACTTCAAGAGACCCAGTACTTC.

The genes are TRBV7-3 and TRBJ2-3; D not resolved. Germline lookup yields CDR1 SGHTA and CDR2 FQGTGA. V was trimmed by 5 bases and J by 1 base, leaving 7 bases between them. The CDR3 has 13 amino acids. The CDR3 sequence is CASSPWGTDTQYF. CDR3 sequence (DNA): TGTGCCAGCAGCCCGTGGGGCACAGATACGCAGTATTTT.

This clonotype was detected many times. The rearrangement joins TRBV12-3 or TRBV12-4 to TRBJ1-4; D perhaps matches TRBD1 (5 bases). The CDR3 runs to 12 residues. V was cut by 3 bases and J by 8 bases, with 7 bases left in between. The CDR3 DNA is TGTGCCAGCAGTTTCTGGGGCGAAAAACTGTTTTTT. Translating gives CASSFWGEKLFF.

This clonotype showed up just a few times. The chain carries TRBV7-2 and TRBJ1-6; D is uncertain. The CDR3 spans 15 residues. Trimming pared 1 base from V and 9 bases from J, leaving 13 bases between. Germline loops: CDR1 SGHTA, CDR2 FQGNSA. In DNA, the CDR3 is TGTGCCAGCAGCTTAGTGGGTGGGGAAGGTTCACCCCTCCACTTT. Translated, it gives CASSLVGGEGSPLHF.

As for this clonotype: Given a much more abundant clone one base away, this may be a read error. The rearrangement joins TRBV28 to TRBJ2-3, with D possibly matching TRBD2 (6 bases). V was clipped by 1 base and J by 4 bases, with 24 bases between them. The germline gives CDR1 MDHEN, CDR2 SYDVKM. The CDR3 has 19 amino acids. In DNA form, the CDR3 reads TGTGCCAGCAGTTTATTGATTGTAACGGGAGAGACGGTAGCAGATACGCAGTATTTT. This encodes CASSLLIVTGETVADTQYF.

The rearrangement links TRBV29-1 to TRBJ1-2; the D gene is possibly TRBD1 (5 bases). Germline assignment: CDR1 SQVTM and CDR2 ANQGSEA. The CDR3 loop spans 15 amino acids. The ends were cut back, 3 bases at V and 4 bases at J, with 18 bases in the middle. The CDR3: CSVDPLGQGSYGYTF. CDR3 in DNA: TGCAGCGTTGATCCGCTTGGGCAGGGTAGCTATGGCTACACCTTC.

For this clonotype: This clone may be a read error of a much larger clone one base away. The V call is TRBV11-2, the J call TRBJ1-3; D may be TRBD1 (6 bases). The CDR3 has 16 amino acids. Germline V CDR1 and CDR2: SGHAT, FQNNGV. The CDR3 DNA follows: TGTGCCGGCAGCTTAAATCAACAGGGTGTGGGAAACACCATATATTTT. Amino acids: CAGSLNQQGVGNTIYF.

The chain is built from TRBV6-5 and TRBJ2-5; a weak D match, TRBD1 (6 bases). Per germline, CDR1 MNHEY and CDR2 SVGAGI. Trimming took 2 bases from V and 9 from J, leaving 16 bases between them. The length of the CDR3 is 14 residues. Here the CDR3 reads CASSYLGAQRAQYF. The CDR3 nucleotides are TGTGCCAGCAGTTACCTGGGGGCCCAAAGAGCCCAGTACTTC.

This clonotype showed up just a few times. The chain is built from TRBV20-1 and TRBJ2-1; TRBD2 matches 8 bases. The CDR3 is made up of 14 amino acids. Trimming removed 7 bases from V and 0 bases from J; junction bases left unmatched: 5. Germline V gives CDR1 DFQATT, CDR2 SNEGSKA (reference sequence). CDR3 nucleotides: TGCAGTGTCCCGGCGGGGGGCTCCTACAATGAGCAGTTCTTC. Translating it yields CSVPAGGSYNEQFF.

At least ten counts were recorded for this clonotype. The V gene is TRBV12-3 or TRBV12-4, the J gene TRBJ2-2; D gene ambiguous. The V and J ends lost 6 bases and 0 bases respectively, with 8 bases between them. The CDR3 is 14 residues long. The CDR3 DNA reads TGTGCCAGCAGCCCTTACCCGAACACCGGGGAGCTGTTTTTT. It encodes CASSPYPNTGELFF.

This clonotype has more than one count but fewer than ten. The CDR3 sequence: CSARRGALETQYF. CDR3 bases: TGCAGTGCTAGGAGGGGGGCCCTTGAGACCCAGTACTTC. The chain combines TRBV20-1 with TRBJ2-5; possibly TRBD1 or TRBD2 for D (6 bases each). This CDR3 is built from 13 residues. V lost 3 bases and J lost 5, with 13 bases in between. The germline gives CDR1 DFQATT, CDR2 SNEGSKA (reference sequence).

This clonotype was found a few times. DNA of the CDR3: TGTGCCAGCTCACCCCGGGGGCTTATGAACACTGAAGCTTTCTTT. This encodes CASSPRGLMNTEAFF. The rearrangement uses TRBV18 and TRBJ1-1; perhaps TRBD1 as D (6 bases). This CDR3 contains 15 residues. The ends were cut back, 3 bases at V and 0 bases at J, with 11 bases in the middle. Germline loops: CDR1 KGHSH, CDR2 LQKENI.

This rearrangement joins TRBV5-4 to TRBJ2-1, with 9 bases aligning to TRBD2. The CDR3 is 20 amino acids. Losses at the gene ends were 0 bases for V and 0 bases for J; bases not matched to a gene: 13. The germline gives CDR1 SGHNT, CDR2 YYREEE (reference sequence). The CDR3 is CASSLGLGLAGPSSYNEQFF. The CDR3 region has the DNA TGTGCCAGCAGCTTGGGGTTGGGACTAGCAGGACCGAGCTCCTACAATGAGCAGTTCTTC.